This T cell receptor beta chain comes out of a study of blood T cell repertoires in COVID-19. Study background: Material from acute and convalescent COVID-19 was sourced from the United States, Italy and Spain.

The data were produced by immunoSEQ multiplex PCR, yet TCRdb's version contains in-frame clones alone and is incomplete. The sample records 150,000 to 180,000 clones, roughly 83% being singletons. Seattle patient enrollment occurred during active infection, with longitudinal follow-up thereafter. CDR3 length: 17 residues. Trimming cost V 5 bases and J 3 bases, with 20 bases left between them. CDR1 and CDR2 (germline): MNHNY, SVGAGI (reference sequence). V is TRBV6-6 and J is TRBJ1-5; tentatively, D is TRBD1 (6 bases). The receptor's source is a woman aged 55-70 years with COVID-19, enrolled during active disease. Sequencing was done on a sample of peripheral blood. CDR3 residues: CASSPLAGGADNQPQHF. CDR3 nucleotides: TGTGCCAGCAGTCCCCTAGCGGGGGGCGCAGACAATCAGCCCCAGCATTTT.